The sequence of this T cell receptor (beta chain) was determined in a study of T cell responses to AZD1222 COVID-19 vaccine. Points from the study as a whole: Females outnumbered males among donors, who were mostly white British; clonal diversity was possibly underestimated. At baseline, seropositivity was found in only 5 to 7 AZD1222 recipients.

This CDR3 is built from 15 residues. Germline CDR1 reads SGHNT; CDR2 reads YYREEE (reference sequence). V lost 2 bases to trimming and J lost 5 bases; unmatched junction nucleotides: 6. In regard to this clone: Its antigen is unidentified.

The table came from immunoSEQ multiplex PCR; TCRdb's copy has only in-frame clones and leaves some out. Of about 150,000 clones listed, around 90% were seen once; the top ten hold around 2.9%. The TCR sequence derives from an adult who received the AZD1222 COVID-19 vaccine. The rearrangement joins TRBV5-4 to TRBJ2-5; TRBD2 matches at 10 bases. Sequencing was performed on peripheral blood, taken 28 days after the second AZD1222 dose. CDR3 region: CASSLRLAGVETQYF. The CDR3 DNA reads TGTGCCAGCAGCTTAAGGCTAGCGGGAGTCGAGACCCAGTACTTC. The full variable domain, with the rest looked up from reference TRBV5-4 and TRBJ2-5, is ETGVTQSPTHLIKTRGQQVTLRCSSQSGHNTVSWYQQALGQGPQFIFQYYREEENGRGNFPPRFSGLQFPNYSSELNVNALELDDSALYLCASSLRLAGVETQYFGPGTRLLVL.